This T cell receptor (beta chain) was found in a study of T cell repertoires in aging, cancer and after chemotherapy. Study background: The full dataset contained millions of TCR reads.

The template was genomic DNA from peripheral blood, not RNA. Rearranged V-D-J TRB sequences were amplified with a mixed TRB-A/B primer pool. TCRdb re-called the multiplex PCR reads with MiXCR, one entry per CDR3 protein. In the table there are about 4,500 distinct CDR3 sequences, about 64% of which are singletons. Trimming removed 6 bases from V and 4 bases from J, with 15 bases in between. The CDR3 totals 14 residues. This receptor was obtained from a human donor with a solid tumor. The chain employs TRBV12-3 or TRBV12-4 and TRBJ1-1, with a possible D match to TRBD1 (6 bases). Sequences were obtained from blood. CDR3 DNA sequence: TGTGCCAGCAGCCCACAGGGTTTAGGCACTGAAGCTTTCTTT. As protein: CASSPQGLGTEAFF.